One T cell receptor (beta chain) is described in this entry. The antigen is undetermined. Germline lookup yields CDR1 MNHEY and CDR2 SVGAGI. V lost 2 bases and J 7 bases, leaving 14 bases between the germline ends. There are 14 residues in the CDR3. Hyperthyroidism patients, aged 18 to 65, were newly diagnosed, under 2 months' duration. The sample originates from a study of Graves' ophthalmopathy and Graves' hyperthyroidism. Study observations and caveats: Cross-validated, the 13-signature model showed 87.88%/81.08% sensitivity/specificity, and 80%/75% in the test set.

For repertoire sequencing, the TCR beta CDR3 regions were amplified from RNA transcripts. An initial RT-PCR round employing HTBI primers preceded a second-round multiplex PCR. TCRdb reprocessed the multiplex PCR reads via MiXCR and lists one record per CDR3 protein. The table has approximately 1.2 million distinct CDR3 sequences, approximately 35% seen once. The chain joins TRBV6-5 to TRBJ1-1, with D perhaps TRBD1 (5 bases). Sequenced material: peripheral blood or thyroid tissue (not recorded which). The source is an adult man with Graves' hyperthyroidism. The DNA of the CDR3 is TGTGCCAGCAGTTACACCGGGACCGAGCGTGAAGCTTTCTTT. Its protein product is CASSYTGTEREAFF.